This entry concerns a single T cell receptor (beta chain). V shed 1 base and J shed 8 bases, with 14 bases lying between them. In germline, CDR1 is SEHNR, CDR2 FQNEAQ (reference sequence). This CDR3 region has 15 residues. Sequencing used immunoSEQ multiplex PCR; TCRdb keeps in-frame clones, though not all of them. The sample has about 120,000 clones, approximately 85% seen once; the top ten hold roughly 2%. These data originate in a study of cytotoxic CD8 clonotypes in ibrutinib-treated CLL. This TCR was recovered from a human donor with chronic lymphocytic leukemia. The material sequenced was PBMCs, taken after 24 months of ibrutinib treatment. This chain uses TRBV7-9 with TRBJ1-4, with D uncertain. As DNA, the CDR3 is TGTGCCAGCAGCTTAGGGCAGACCCAAGGGGAAAAACTGTTTTTT. Translated, it gives CASSLGQTQGEKLFF.